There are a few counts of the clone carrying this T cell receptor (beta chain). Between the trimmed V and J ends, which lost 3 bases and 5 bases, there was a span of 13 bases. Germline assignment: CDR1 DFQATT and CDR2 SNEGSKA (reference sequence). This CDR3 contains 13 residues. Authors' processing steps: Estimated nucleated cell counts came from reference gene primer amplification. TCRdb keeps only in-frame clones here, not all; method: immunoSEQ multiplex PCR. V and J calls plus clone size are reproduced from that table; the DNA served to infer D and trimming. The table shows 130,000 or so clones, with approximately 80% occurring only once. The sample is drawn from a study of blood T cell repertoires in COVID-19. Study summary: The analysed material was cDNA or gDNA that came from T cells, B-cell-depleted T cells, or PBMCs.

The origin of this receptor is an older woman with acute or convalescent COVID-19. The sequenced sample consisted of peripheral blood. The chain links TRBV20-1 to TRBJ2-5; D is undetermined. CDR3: CSASPLARETQYF. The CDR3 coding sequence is TGCAGTGCTAGTCCCTTAGCACGGGAGACCCAGTACTTC.